What follows are 14 T cell receptor beta chains derived from one specimen sequenced in a study of cytomegalovirus exposure and HLA in healthy donors. PCR primers comprised 60 Vbeta and 13 Jbeta primers. TCRdb's table, derived via immunoSEQ multiplex PCR, lists solely in-frame clones and lacks some. The sample shows about 170,000 clones, about 85% of them seen only once. Sequencing used PBMCs. The receptors were sampled from a man aged 30 to 39 in good health and CMV-seropositive.

This rearrangement joins TRBV2 to TRBJ1-2, with D perhaps matching TRBD1 (6 bases). This CDR3 is built from 13 residues. The ends were cut back, 5 bases at V and 8 bases at J, with 15 bases in the middle. Germline-derived CDR1 and CDR2 are SNHLY and FYNNEI. CDR3 protein: CASSPDSPRGYTF. CDR3 coding DNA: TGTGCCAGCAGTCCGGACAGCCCTAGGGGCTACACCTTC.

This chain connects TRBV28 to TRBJ2-5; 7 bases align to TRBD2. V lost 4 bases to trimming and J lost 5 bases; unmatched junction nucleotides: 1. The CDR3 sequence is 12 residues long. CDR1 MDHEN and CDR2 SYDVKM come from the germline V gene. CDR3 in DNA: TGTGCCAGCAGTTGGGGGGGGGAGACCCAGTACTTC. It encodes CASSWGGETQYF. Together with reference TRBV28 and TRBJ2-5, the CDR3 gives the full variable domain: DVKVTQSSRYLVKRTGEKVFLECVQDMDHENMFWYRQDPGLGLRLIYFSYDVKMKEKGDIPEGYSVSREKKERFSLILESASTNQTSMYLCASSWGGETQYFGPGTRLLVL.

A note on this clone: Other DNA sequences in this specimen translate into the identical CDR3. The V gene is TRBV11-2, the J gene TRBJ2-3, with 7 positions matching TRBD2. Trimming at V came to 8 bases and at J to 2 bases, leaving 7 bases not matched to a gene. This CDR3 is built from 14 residues. Germline CDR1 and CDR2: SGHAT and FQNNGV. The CDR3 protein is CASRAGLSTDTQYF. The CDR3 DNA is TGTGCCAGCCGAGCGGGACTTTCCACAGATACGCAGTATTTT.

V gene TRBV27 combines with J gene TRBJ1-2; 8 bases map to TRBD1. Per germline, CDR1 MNHEY and CDR2 SMNVEV (reference sequence). This CDR3 is built from 15 residues. Trimming cost V 5 bases and J 4 bases; bases outside gene matches: 9. The CDR3 sequence is CASSPRQGKGYGYTF. The DNA of the CDR3 is TGTGCCAGCAGTCCCCGACAGGGGAAGGGCTATGGCTACACCTTC.

The chain uses TRBV6-1 and TRBJ2-2, with D unresolved. Between the trimmed V and J ends, which lost 7 bases and 6 bases, there was a span of 15 bases. The CDR3 runs 14 residues. Germline CDR1 reads MNHNS; CDR2 reads SASEGT. Here the CDR3 reads CASKVAAAAGELFF. The CDR3 DNA sequence: TGTGCCAGCAAGGTGGCCGCGGCTGCCGGGGAGCTGTTTTTT.

The chain joins TRBV7-9 to TRBJ2-1, with 8 bases that match TRBD2. This CDR3 has 16 amino acids. The junction had 13 bases not matched to a gene; V was cut back by 3 bases and J by 9 bases. Germline CDR1 SEHNR, CDR2 FQNEAQ (reference sequence). CDR3 bases: TGTGCCAGCAGCTTCTCGGGGAGCGGGAGAAGGGGTGAGCAGTTCTTC. This encodes CASSFSGSGRRGEQFF.

The gene calls are TRBV6-5 and TRBJ2-7, with 8 bases fitting TRBD1. The CDR3 covers 14 residues. V was clipped by 6 bases and J by 7 bases; unmatched bases: 11. Germline V CDR1 and CDR2: MNHEY, SVGAGI. The CDR3 DNA is TGTGCCAGCAGACGCGGACAGGGATGGCAAGAGCAGTACGTC. This encodes CASRRGQGWQEQYV.

V is TRBV7-9 and J is TRBJ2-3, with D perhaps TRBD2 (6 bases). V gave up 5 bases and J gave up 0 bases, with 12 bases separating them. Per the germline V gene, CDR1 is SEHNR and CDR2 is FQNEAQ (reference sequence). The CDR3 covers 15 residues. In DNA, the CDR3 is TGTGCCAGCAGCAGGAGCGGGCTTAGCACAGATACGCAGTATTTT. Protein: CASSRSGLSTDTQYF.

The J gene is TRBJ2-3, the V gene TRBV25-1; D perhaps matches TRBD1 (5 bases). Germline CDR1 MGHDK, CDR2 SYGVNS. V lost 10 bases to trimming and J lost 2 bases, with 13 bases between them. CDR3 size: 13 residues. The CDR3 protein is CATRGPTTDTQYF. CDR3 nucleotide sequence: TGTGCCACTAGGGGCCCTACCACAGATACGCAGTATTTT.

The V call is TRBV27, the J call TRBJ2-1; 10 positions match TRBD2. With 2 bases clipped from V and 6 bases from J, the junction kept 4 bases outside the gene matches. Germline V gives CDR1 MNHEY, CDR2 SMNVEV (reference sequence). This CDR3 spans 15 amino acids. The CDR3 sequence: CASSLRAGGPNEQFF. The CDR3 coding sequence is TGTGCCAGCAGTTTAAGAGCGGGAGGGCCCAATGAGCAGTTCTTC.

The chain carries TRBV5-1 and TRBJ2-1, with TRBD2 matching 10 bases. Germline loops: CDR1 SGHRS, CDR2 YFSETQ. The CDR3 totals 16 residues. V was pared by 0 bases and J by 3 bases, with 3 bases of the junction left unmatched. CDR3 sequence: CASSLAASGGYNEQFF. The CDR3 DNA follows: TGCGCCAGCAGCTTGGCGGCTAGCGGGGGCTACAATGAGCAGTTCTTC.

The J gene is TRBJ2-1, the V gene TRBV5-4, with TRBD2 identical over 13 bases. From germline, CDR1 is SGHNT and CDR2 YYREEE (reference sequence). The CDR3 covers 16 residues. With 4 bases clipped from V and 7 bases from J, the junction kept 8 bases outside the gene matches. CDR3 sequence: CASSPGLAGVFNEQFF. The CDR3 DNA is TGTGCCAGCAGCCCCGGACTAGCGGGAGTTTTTAATGAGCAGTTCTTC.

In its sample, this clone was seen many times. The chain uses TRBV10-3 and TRBJ1-1; possibly TRBD1 for D (6 bases). Germline V gene data show CDR1 as ENHRY and CDR2 as SYGVKD. The V end lost 2 bases, the J end lost 11 bases, and 12 bases lay between the germline ends. The CDR3 has 12 amino acids. The CDR3 spells CAISETRDRAFF. CDR3 sequence (DNA): TGTGCCATCAGTGAGACGAGAGACAGGGCTTTCTTT.

This clone was detected a few times. This rearrangement joins TRBV19 to TRBJ1-1; a weak D match, TRBD1 (5 bases). CDR3 size: 12 residues. CDR1 is LNHDA and CDR2 is SQIVND in the germline V gene (reference sequence). V was pared by 1 base and J by 7 bases, with 7 bases between. This CDR3 reads CASSIGGSEAFF. The CDR3 DNA reads as TGTGCCAGTAGTATAGGGGGCAGTGAAGCTTTCTTT.